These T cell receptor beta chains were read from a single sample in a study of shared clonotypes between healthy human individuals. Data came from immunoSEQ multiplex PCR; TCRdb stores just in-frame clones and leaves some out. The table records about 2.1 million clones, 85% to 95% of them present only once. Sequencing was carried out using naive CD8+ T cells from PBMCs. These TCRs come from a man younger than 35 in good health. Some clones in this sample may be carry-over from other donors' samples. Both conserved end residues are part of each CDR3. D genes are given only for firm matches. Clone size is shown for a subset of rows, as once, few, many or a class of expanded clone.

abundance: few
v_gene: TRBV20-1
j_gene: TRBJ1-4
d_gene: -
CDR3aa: CSASLQGTLFF
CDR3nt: TGCAGTGCTAGCCTACAGGGAACACTGTTTTTT

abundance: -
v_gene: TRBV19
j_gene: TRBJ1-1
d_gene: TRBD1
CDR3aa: CASSIGRQGLNTEAFF
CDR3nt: TGTGCCAGTAGTATAGGACGACAGGGTTTGAACACTGAAGCTTTCTTT

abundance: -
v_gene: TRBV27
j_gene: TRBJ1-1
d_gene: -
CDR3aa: CASSYGGGQLEAFF
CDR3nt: TGTGCCAGCAGCTATGGGGGCGGCCAACTTGAAGCTTTCTTT

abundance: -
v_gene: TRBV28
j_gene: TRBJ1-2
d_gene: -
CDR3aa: CASSLAYANYGYTF
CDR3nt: TGTGCCAGCAGTTTAGCATATGCTAACTATGGCTACACCTTC

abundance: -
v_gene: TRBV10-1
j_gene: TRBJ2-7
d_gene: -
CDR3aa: CASSGGGYEQYF
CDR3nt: TGCGCCAGCAGTGGAGGGGGCTACGAGCAGTACTTC

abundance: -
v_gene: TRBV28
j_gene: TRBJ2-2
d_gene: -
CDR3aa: CASSLGVSGGELFF
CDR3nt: TGTGCCAGCAGTTTAGGGGTTAGCGGAGGGGAGCTGTTTTTT

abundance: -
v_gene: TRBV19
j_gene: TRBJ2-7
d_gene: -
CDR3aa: CASSSPGPFIYEQYF
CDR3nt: TGTGCCAGTAGCAGCCCGGGCCCTTTCATCTACGAGCAGTACTTC

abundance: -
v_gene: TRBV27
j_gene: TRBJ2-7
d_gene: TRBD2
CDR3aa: CASSPKGLAPSSYEQYF
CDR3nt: TGTGCCAGCAGTCCCAAGGGACTAGCGCCCTCCTCCTACGAGCAGTACTTC

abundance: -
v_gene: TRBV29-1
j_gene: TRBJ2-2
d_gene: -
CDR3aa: CSVGEGSRLGGELFF
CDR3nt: TGCAGCGTTGGAGAGGGGTCCCGCCTGGGCGGGGAGCTGTTTTTT

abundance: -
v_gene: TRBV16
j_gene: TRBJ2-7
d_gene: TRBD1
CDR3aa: CASSLLRDSITYEQYF
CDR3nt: TGTGCCAGCAGCCTACTTAGGGACAGTATAACCTACGAGCAGTACTTC

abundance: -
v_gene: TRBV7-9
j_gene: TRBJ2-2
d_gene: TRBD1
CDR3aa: CASSPQGSGELFF
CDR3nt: TGTGCCAGCAGCCCACAGGGGTCCGGGGAGCTGTTTTTT

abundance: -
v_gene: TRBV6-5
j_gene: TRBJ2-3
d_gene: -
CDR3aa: CASSYEEGTDTQYF
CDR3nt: TGTGCCAGCAGTTATGAAGAGGGAACAGATACGCAGTATTTT

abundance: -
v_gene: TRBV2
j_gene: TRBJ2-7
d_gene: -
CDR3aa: CASSRPGTPYEQYF
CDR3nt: TGTGCCAGCAGCCGCCCCGGGACTCCGTACGAGCAGTACTTC

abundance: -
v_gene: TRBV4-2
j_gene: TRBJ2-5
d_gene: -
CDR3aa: CASSQDNSHQETQYF
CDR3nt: TGTGCCAGCAGCCAAGATAATAGCCACCAAGAGACCCAGTACTTC

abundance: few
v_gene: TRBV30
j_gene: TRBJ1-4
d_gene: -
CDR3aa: CAWSSALVRKLFF
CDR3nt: TGTGCCTGGAGTTCAGCTTTGGTTCGAAAACTGTTTTTT

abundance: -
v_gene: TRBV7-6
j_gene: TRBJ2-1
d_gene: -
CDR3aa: CASSFDSSSYNEQFF
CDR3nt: TGTGCCAGCAGCTTCGACTCGAGCTCCTACAATGAGCAGTTCTTC

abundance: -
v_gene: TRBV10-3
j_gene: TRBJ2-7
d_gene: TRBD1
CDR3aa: CATRTGTDSRGYEQYF
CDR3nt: TGTGCCACCAGGACAGGGACAGACTCCCGCGGCTACGAGCAGTACTTC

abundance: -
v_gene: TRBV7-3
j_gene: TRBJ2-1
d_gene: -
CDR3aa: CASSPERRSTNEQFF
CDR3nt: TGTGCCAGCAGCCCAGAGAGACGGTCGACAAATGAGCAGTTCTTC